A single sample gave rise to the 23 T cell receptor beta chains below, sequenced in a study of blood T cell repertoires in COVID-19. Clones were sequenced by immunoSEQ multiplex PCR, and TCRdb holds only the in-frame ones, with some missing. This table has 350,000 or so clones, around 82% appearing once. Sequenced: peripheral blood. The receptors stem from a man aged 25 to 45 with active or convalescent COVID-19.

The chain employs TRBV29-1 and TRBJ1-2; D might be TRBD1 (5 bases). Trimming pared 0 bases from V and 5 bases from J, leaving 13 bases between. The CDR3 consists of 14 residues. Germline V CDR1 and CDR2: SQVTM, ANQGSEA. The CDR3 DNA is TGCAGCGTTGAAGATGTCCGGGAGGGGTATGGCTACACCTTC. It codes for CSVEDVREGYGYTF. Full variable domain (remainder filled in from reference TRBV29-1 and TRBJ1-2): SAVISQKPSRDICQRGTSLTIQCQVDSQVTMMFWYRQQPGQSLTLIATANQGSEATYESGFVIDKFPISRPNLTFSTLTVSNMSPEDSSIYLCSVEDVREGYGYTFGSGTRLTVV.

This rearrangement joins TRBV27 to TRBJ2-3, with TRBD2 matching 7 bases. The CDR3 length is 17 residues. In germline, CDR1 is MNHEY, CDR2 SMNVEV (reference sequence). J lost 9 bases, V lost 1 base, and 16 bases had no gene match. CDR3 sequence reads: CASSLYASGPPTGTQYF. CDR3 sequence (DNA): TGTGCCAGCAGTTTATACGCTAGCGGACCCCCCACGGGGACGCAGTATTTT.

The chain carries TRBV29-1 and TRBJ1-1; 8 bases align to TRBD1. J gave up 6 bases and V 7 bases, and 4 bases lay outside the gene matches. The CDR3 is made up of 11 amino acids. Per the germline V gene, CDR1 is SQVTM and CDR2 is ANQGSEA. CDR3 coding DNA: TGCAGCGGGAAGGGACAGGCTGAAGCTTTCTTT. Amino acid sequence: CSGKGQAEAFF.

The J gene is TRBJ1-3, the V gene TRBV5-6, with 8 bases that match TRBD1. In germline, CDR1 is SGHDT, CDR2 YYEEEE. The V and J ends lost 4 bases and 2 bases, in that order; junction bases with no gene match: 8. CDR3 length: 16 residues. CDR3 nucleotides: TGTGCCAGCAGCGGGACAGGTGGAACCCCTGGAAACACCATATATTTT. It yields the protein CASSGTGGTPGNTIYF.

The rearrangement links TRBV9 to TRBJ1-4, with D maybe TRBD1 (5 bases). Germline lookup yields CDR1 SGDLS and CDR2 YYNGEE. This CDR3 region has 15 residues. V was shortened by 3 bases and J by 4 bases, with 13 bases between the two germline ends. The CDR3 here is CASSAQDRLNEKLFF. The CDR3 coding sequence is TGTGCCAGCAGCGCCCAAGACAGACTTAATGAAAAACTGTTTTTT.

The chain employs TRBV27 and TRBJ2-3; 7 nucleotides align to TRBD2. Germline lookup yields CDR1 MNHEY and CDR2 SMNVEV (reference sequence). Unmatched junction bases numbered 4, after V lost 0 bases and J lost 4 bases. This CDR3 spans 15 amino acids. The CDR3 reads CASSLSGGAADTQYF. DNA for the CDR3: TGTGCCAGCAGTTTATCGGGAGGGGCGGCAGATACGCAGTATTTT.

Note on this clone: Other nucleotide sequences from this sample produce the same CDR3. V usage is TRBV18 and J usage is TRBJ1-1; D unclear. V was cut by 3 bases and J by 0 bases, with 5 bases left in between. The CDR3 runs to 13 residues. Per the germline V gene, CDR1 is KGHSH and CDR2 is LQKENI. The CDR3 protein is CASSPGLNTEAFF. DNA of the CDR3: TGTGCCAGCTCACCTGGCCTGAACACTGAAGCTTTCTTT.

The rearrangement joins TRBV9 to TRBJ2-7; the match to TRBD1 covers 8 bases. This CDR3 has 16 amino acids. Trimming removed 0 bases from V and 0 bases from J; junction bases left unmatched: 5. Germline lookup yields CDR1 SGDLS and CDR2 YYNGEE. CDR3 sequence (DNA): TGTGCCAGCAGCGTAGGCTGGACAGGGCGCTCCTACGAGCAGTACTTC. This translates into CASSVGWTGRSYEQYF.

The chain uses TRBV5-1 and TRBJ2-7; TRBD1 might be the D (5 bases). CDR3 length equals 13 residues. Germline lookup yields CDR1 SGHRS and CDR2 YFSETQ. Trimming left V 1 base short and J 2 bases short, with 7 bases between. The CDR3 DNA reads as TGCGCCAGCAGCTTGCAGGGTCCCTACGAGCAGTACTTC. It translates to CASSLQGPYEQYF.

The chain is built from TRBV7-2 and TRBJ1-2; tentatively, D is TRBD1 (6 bases). The germline gives CDR1 SGHTA, CDR2 FQGNSA. Trimming left V 5 bases short and J 2 bases short, with 21 bases between. CDR3 length: 17 residues. This CDR3 is CASSPQGGALGNYGYTF. The CDR3 nucleotides read TGTGCCAGCAGCCCCCAAGGGGGGGCCTTGGGGAACTATGGCTACACCTTC.

The chain uses TRBV15 and TRBJ2-5; the D gene is possibly TRBD1 (5 bases). Deletions cut 3 bases from V and 9 bases from J, with 11 bases between. Germline V gene lookup returns CDR1 LNHNV and CDR2 YYDKDF (reference sequence). The CDR3 has 12 amino acids. The CDR3 loop is CATSRGPEAQYF. The DNA for the CDR3 is TGTGCCACCAGCAGGGGGCCCGAGGCCCAGTACTTC.

The chain is built from TRBV5-1 and TRBJ2-1, with TRBD2 identical over 7 bases. CDR1 and CDR2 from the germline V gene are SGHRS and YFSETQ. The CDR3 sequence is 17 residues long. The V segment lost 0 bases and the J segment 0 bases; nucleotides outside the gene matches: 6. The CDR3: CASSLAPGGSSYNEQFF. In DNA form, the CDR3 reads TGCGCCAGCAGCTTGGCCCCTGGCGGGAGCTCCTACAATGAGCAGTTCTTC.

The J gene is TRBJ1-4, the V gene TRBV30; D gene ambiguous. V was cut by 2 bases and J by 8 bases, with 15 bases left in between. The CDR3 is 14 amino acids. The germline V gene has CDR1 GTSNPN and CDR2 SVGIG (reference sequence). The CDR3 protein is CAWSPSEVLEKLFF. The CDR3 DNA follows: TGTGCCTGGAGTCCTTCAGAGGTTCTGGAAAAACTGTTTTTT.

The chain couples TRBV28 to TRBJ1-5, with D perhaps matching TRBD1 (5 bases). Between the trimmed V and J ends, which lost 5 bases and 5 bases, there was a span of 31 bases. Germline CDR1 and CDR2: MDHEN and SYDVKM. The CDR3 has 20 amino acids. The CDR3 reads CASSDFPQEIGGMGYQPQHF. The CDR3 region has the DNA TGTGCCAGCAGTGACTTTCCTCAGGAAATCGGGGGTATGGGATATCAGCCCCAGCATTTT.

Remarks on this clone: The sample has other DNA sequences that encode this CDR3 too. The V gene is TRBV27, the J gene TRBJ2-7, with a possible D match to TRBD1 (5 bases). Per the germline V gene, CDR1 is MNHEY and CDR2 is SMNVEV (reference sequence). This CDR3 contains 12 residues. V was trimmed by 6 bases and J by 3 bases, leaving 9 bases between them. The CDR3 loop is CASSSDSYEQYF. CDR3 DNA sequence: TGTGCCAGCAGCTCCGACAGCTACGAGCAGTACTTC.

V is TRBV3-1 (or the pseudogene TRBV3-2) and J is TRBJ2-1, with 8 bases fitting TRBD2. CDR1 and CDR2 from the germline V gene are LGHDT and YNNKEL (reference sequence). V trimming: 0 bases; J trimming: 4 bases; junction bases outside the gene matches: 5. The CDR3 loop spans 16 amino acids. The CDR3 DNA sequence: TGTGCCAGCAGCCAAGATCCCAGCGGGGGTTACAATGAGCAGTTCTTC. Translation gives CASSQDPSGGYNEQFF.

This sequence joins TRBV5-8 and TRBJ1-1, with D possibly matching TRBD1 (5 bases). The germline V gene has CDR1 SGHTS and CDR2 YDEGEE. The CDR3 is made up of 13 amino acids. Trimming removed 2 bases from V and 5 bases from J, with 10 bases in between. For the CDR3, the DNA is TGTGCCAGCAGCTTCGTTAGGGGAACTGAAGCTTTCTTT. Amino acids: CASSFVRGTEAFF.

This rearrangement joins TRBV5-1 to TRBJ1-2, with D possibly being TRBD1 (5 bases). Germline V lookup: CDR1 SGHRS, CDR2 YFSETQ. This CDR3 region has 14 residues. Trimming removed 4 bases from V and 6 bases from J, with 16 bases in between. For the CDR3, the DNA is TGCGCCAGCAGCCGAGGACATTCGTTGGATGGCTACACCTTC. Translation gives CASSRGHSLDGYTF.

The chain has TRBV19 and TRBJ1-6; maybe TRBD1 (5 bases). Germline loops: CDR1 LNHDA, CDR2 SQIVND (reference sequence). The V gene lost 8 bases and the J gene lost 9 bases, with 14 bases spanning the gap. The CDR3 length is 13 residues. CDR3 sequence reads: CASHKDIASPLHF. The CDR3 nucleotides read TGTGCCAGTCATAAGGACATAGCTTCACCCCTCCACTTT. Using reference TRBV19 and TRBJ1-6 for the parts outside the CDR3, the full variable domain is DGGITQSPKYLFRKEGQNVTLSCEQNLNHDAMYWYRQDPGQGLRLIYYSQIVNDFQKGDIAEGYSVSREKKESFPLTVTSAQKNPTAFYLCASHKDIASPLHFGNGTRLTVT.

The V call is TRBV5-1, the J call TRBJ1-5; 7 bases are shared with TRBD1. The V and J ends lost 4 bases and 6 bases, in that order; junction bases with no gene match: 4. CDR3 size: 13 residues. The V gene's germline CDR1 is SGHRS and CDR2 YFSETQ. The CDR3 protein is CASSPDRAQPQHF. CDR3 in DNA: TGCGCCAGCAGCCCTGACAGGGCTCAGCCCCAGCATTTT.

CDR3 bases: TGTGCCAGCAGTCACCGGGACAGGTCTCCCGGCTACACCTTC. Residues: CASSHRDRSPGYTF. The rearrangement joins TRBV6-5 to TRBJ1-2; 8 nucleotides agree with TRBD1. The CDR3 consists of 14 residues. The germline V gene encodes CDR1 MNHEY and CDR2 SVGAGI. Germline trimming cut 5 bases from V and 8 bases from J; bases unmatched to any gene: 10.

This chain uses TRBV9 with TRBJ2-2, with 8 bases fitting TRBD2. Germline V CDR1 and CDR2: SGDLS, YYNGEE. This CDR3 has 18 amino acids. V lost 2 bases to trimming and J lost 3 bases; unmatched junction nucleotides: 12. The CDR3 DNA reads as TGTGCCAGCAGCGTCACGGTTGGCGGGAGGTCCTACACCGGGGAGCTGTTTTTT. It translates to CASSVTVGGRSYTGELFF. The whole variable domain, filled in from reference TRBV9 and TRBJ2-2, reads DSGVTQTPKHLITATGQRVTLRCSPRSGDLSVYWYQQSLDQGLQFLIQYYNGEERAKGNILERFSAQQFPDLHSELNLSSLELGDSALYFCASSVTVGGRSYTGELFFGEGSRLTVL.

The V call is TRBV24-1, the J call TRBJ2-2, with a tentative D call TRBD2 (5 bases). The CDR3 has 15 amino acids. CDR1 KGHDR and CDR2 SFDVKD come from the germline V gene. V lost 7 bases and J lost 3, with 14 bases in between. The CDR3 coding sequence is TGTGCCACCAGCCAAAAGAGGGCGCACACCGGGGAGCTGTTTTTT. It specifies CATSQKRAHTGELFF.